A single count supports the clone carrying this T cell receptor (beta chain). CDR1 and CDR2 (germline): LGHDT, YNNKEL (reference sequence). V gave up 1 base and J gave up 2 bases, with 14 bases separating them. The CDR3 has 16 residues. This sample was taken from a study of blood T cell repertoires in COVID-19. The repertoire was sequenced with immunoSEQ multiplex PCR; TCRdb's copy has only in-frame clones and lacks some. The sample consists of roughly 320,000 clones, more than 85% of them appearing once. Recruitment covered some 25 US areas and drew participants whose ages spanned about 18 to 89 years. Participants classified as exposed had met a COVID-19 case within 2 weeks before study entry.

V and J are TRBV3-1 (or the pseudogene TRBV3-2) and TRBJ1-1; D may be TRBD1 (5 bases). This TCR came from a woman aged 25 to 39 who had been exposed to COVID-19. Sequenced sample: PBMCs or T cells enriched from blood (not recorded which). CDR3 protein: CASSQAPGQGNTEAFF. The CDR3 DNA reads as TGTGCCAGCAGCCAAGCCCCCGGTCAGGGAAACACTGAAGCTTTCTTT.